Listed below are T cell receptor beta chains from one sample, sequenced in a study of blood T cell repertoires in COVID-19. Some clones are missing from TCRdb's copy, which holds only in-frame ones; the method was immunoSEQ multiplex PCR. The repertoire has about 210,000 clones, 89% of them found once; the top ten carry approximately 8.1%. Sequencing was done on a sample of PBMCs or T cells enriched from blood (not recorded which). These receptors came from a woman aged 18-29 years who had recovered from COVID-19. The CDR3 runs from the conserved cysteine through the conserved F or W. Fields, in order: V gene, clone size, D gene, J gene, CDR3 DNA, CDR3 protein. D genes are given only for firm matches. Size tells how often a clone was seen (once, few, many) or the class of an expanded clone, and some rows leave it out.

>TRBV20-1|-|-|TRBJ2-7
TGCAGTGCTAGTGACGGTCGAGGCGAGCAGTACTTC
CSASDGRGEQYF
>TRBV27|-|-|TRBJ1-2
TGTGCCAGCAGTCGCGGGCAGGCGCGAGGTCACTATGGCTACACCTTC
CASSRGQARGHYGYTF
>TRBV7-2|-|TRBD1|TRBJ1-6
TGTGCCAGCAACAGCCCCGGGACAGGGGGCGGTTCACCCCTCCACTTT
CASNSPGTGGGSPLHF
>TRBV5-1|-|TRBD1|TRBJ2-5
TGCGCCAGCAGCTTGGGACAGGGGGCACAAGAGACCCAGTACTTC
CASSLGQGAQETQYF
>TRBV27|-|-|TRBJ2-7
TGTGCCAGCAGACCCATGGTGGCTGCCCCCTACGAGCAGTACTTC
CASRPMVAAPYEQYF
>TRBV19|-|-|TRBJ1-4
TGTGCCAGTAGTACCAAATTAGGGAGAGCAACTAATGAAAAACTGTTTTTT
CASSTKLGRATNEKLFF
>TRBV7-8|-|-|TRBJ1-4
TGTGCCAGCAGCTCCGATACGGGGAGTAGTGAAAAACTGTTTTTT
CASSSDTGSSEKLFF
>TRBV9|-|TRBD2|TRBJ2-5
TGTGCCAGCAGCGCCGGCGGGGGAAGGGACGAGACCCAGTACTTC
CASSAGGGRDETQYF
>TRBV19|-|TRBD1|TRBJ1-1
TGTGCCAGTAGCAAGGGACAGATAAACACTGAAGCTTTCTTT
CASSKGQINTEAFF
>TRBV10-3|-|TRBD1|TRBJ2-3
TGTGCCACCGACAGGGGCGGTACAGATACGCAGTATTTT
CATDRGGTDTQYF
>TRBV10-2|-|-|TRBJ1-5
TGCGCCAGCAGTGAAGCCCCCATCGATCAGCCCCAGCATTTT
CASSEAPIDQPQHF
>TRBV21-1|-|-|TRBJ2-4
TGTGCCAGCAGATACAGGGGGCGCGATGACCCTACTGTCAAAAACATTCAGTACTTC
CASRYRGRDDPTVKNIQYF
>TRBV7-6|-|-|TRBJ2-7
TGTGCCAGCAGCCCAGAACTAACCTACGAGCAGTACTTC
CASSPELTYEQYF
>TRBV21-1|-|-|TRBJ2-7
TGTGCCAGCAGCAGGCCTGACAGGGGAGCTATCTACGAGCAGTACTTC
CASSRPDRGAIYEQYF
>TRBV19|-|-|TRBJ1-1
TGTGCCAGTAGTTCACCGCGCCAGGGGATAACGAACACTGAAGCTTTCTTT
CASSSPRQGITNTEAFF
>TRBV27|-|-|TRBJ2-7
TGTGCCAGCAGTTTAGGAGGGTCCTACGAGCAGTACTTC
CASSLGGSYEQYF
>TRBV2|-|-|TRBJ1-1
TGTGCCAGCAGTTTGGAGACGGTGAACACTGAAGCTTTCTTT
CASSLETVNTEAFF
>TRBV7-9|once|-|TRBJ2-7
TGTGCCAGCAGCTCCCGACAGGTCCTTAGCTACGAGCAGTACTTC
CASSSRQVLSYEQYF
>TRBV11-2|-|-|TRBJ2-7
TGTGCCAGCAGCGCACTAGTAGGATTCTACGAGCAGTACTTC
CASSALVGFYEQYF
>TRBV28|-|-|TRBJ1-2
TGTGCCAGCAGTTGGGCCACCGGCTATGGCTACACCTTC
CASSWATGYGYTF